This entry is about one TCR beta chain. The data derive from a study of cytomegalovirus exposure and HLA in healthy donors. This PCR relied on a set of 60 Vbeta primers and 13 Jbeta primers. Libraries were prepared by immunoSEQ multiplex PCR; TCRdb keeps only in-frame clonotypes and omits some of them. The repertoire holds 95,000 to 150,000 clones, with about 81% as singletons. Germline values: CDR1 MDHEN, CDR2 SYDVKM. Trimming removed 5 bases from V and 2 bases from J, with 16 bases in between. CDR3 size: 15 residues. The receptor's source is a woman younger than 45 in good health and CMV-seronegative. The sequencing input was PBMCs. The rearrangement links TRBV28 to TRBJ2-7, with D tentatively TRBD1 (6 bases). This CDR3 is CASSPSTGIPYEQYF. CDR3 DNA sequence: TGTGCCAGCAGTCCATCGACAGGTATCCCCTACGAGCAGTACTTC.